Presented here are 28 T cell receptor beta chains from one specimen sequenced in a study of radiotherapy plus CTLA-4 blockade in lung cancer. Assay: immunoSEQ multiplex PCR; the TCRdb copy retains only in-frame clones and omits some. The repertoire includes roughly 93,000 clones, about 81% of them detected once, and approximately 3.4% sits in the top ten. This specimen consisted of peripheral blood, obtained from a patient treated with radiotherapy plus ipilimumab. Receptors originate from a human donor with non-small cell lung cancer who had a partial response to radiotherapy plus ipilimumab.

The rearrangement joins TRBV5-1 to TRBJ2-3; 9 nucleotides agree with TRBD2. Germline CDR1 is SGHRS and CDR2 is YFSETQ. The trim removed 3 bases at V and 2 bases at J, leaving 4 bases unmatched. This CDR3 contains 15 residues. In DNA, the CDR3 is TGCGCCAGCAGCTATAGCGGGAGTCCCACAGATACGCAGTATTTT. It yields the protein CASSYSGSPTDTQYF.

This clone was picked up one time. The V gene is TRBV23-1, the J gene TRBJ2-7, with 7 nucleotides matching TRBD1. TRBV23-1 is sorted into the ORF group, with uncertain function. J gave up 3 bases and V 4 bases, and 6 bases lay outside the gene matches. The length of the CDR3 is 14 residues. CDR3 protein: CASSRPRDSYEQYF. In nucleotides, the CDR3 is TGCGCCAGCAGTCGACCCCGGGACAGCTACGAGCAGTACTTC.

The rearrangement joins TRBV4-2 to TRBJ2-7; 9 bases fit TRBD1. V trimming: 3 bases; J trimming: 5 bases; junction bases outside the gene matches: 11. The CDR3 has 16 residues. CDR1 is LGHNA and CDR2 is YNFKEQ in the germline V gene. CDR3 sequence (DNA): TGTGCCAGCAGCCAGGCCCCACAGGGGGCGGTGGACGAGCAGTACTTC. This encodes CASSQAPQGAVDEQYF.

The CDR3 loop is CASSWYRDSAEQYF. CDR3 DNA sequence: TGTGCCAGCAGTTGGTACAGGGATAGTGCCGAGCAGTACTTC. This rearrangement joins TRBV28 to TRBJ2-7, with a possible D match to TRBD1 (6 bases). The germline gives CDR1 MDHEN, CDR2 SYDVKM. This CDR3 is 14 amino acids long. Trimming cost V 4 bases and J 6 bases, with 16 bases left between them.

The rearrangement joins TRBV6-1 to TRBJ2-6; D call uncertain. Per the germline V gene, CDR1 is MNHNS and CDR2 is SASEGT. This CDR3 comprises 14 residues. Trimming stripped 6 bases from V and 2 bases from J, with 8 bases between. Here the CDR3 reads CASRTPAGANVLTF. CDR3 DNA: TGTGCCAGCAGAACGCCGGCTGGGGCCAACGTCCTGACTTTC.

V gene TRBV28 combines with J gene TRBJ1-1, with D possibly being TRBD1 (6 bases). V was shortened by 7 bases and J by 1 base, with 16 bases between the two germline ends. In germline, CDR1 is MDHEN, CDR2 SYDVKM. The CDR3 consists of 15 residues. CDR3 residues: CASNSPGATNTEAFF. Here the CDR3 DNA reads TGTGCCAGCAATTCTCCAGGGGCGACGAACACTGAAGCTTTCTTT. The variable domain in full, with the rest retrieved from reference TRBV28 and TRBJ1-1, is DVKVTQSSRYLVKRTGEKVFLECVQDMDHENMFWYRQDPGLGLRLIYFSYDVKMKEKGDIPEGYSVSREKKERFSLILESASTNQTSMYLCASNSPGATNTEAFFGQGTRLTVV.

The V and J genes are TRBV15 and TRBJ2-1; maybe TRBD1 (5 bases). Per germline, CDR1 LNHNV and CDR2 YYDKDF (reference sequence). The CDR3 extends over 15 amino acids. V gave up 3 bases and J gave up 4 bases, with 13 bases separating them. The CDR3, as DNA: TGTGCCACCAGCAGCGACAGCTACTCTTACAATGAGCAGTTCTTC. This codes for CATSSDSYSYNEQFF.

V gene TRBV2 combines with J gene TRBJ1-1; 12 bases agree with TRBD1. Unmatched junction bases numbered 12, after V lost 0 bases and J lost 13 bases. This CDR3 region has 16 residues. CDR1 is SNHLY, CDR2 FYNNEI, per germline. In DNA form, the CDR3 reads TGTGCCAGCAGTGAAGCCTCCGGGACAGGGGGCGTTAAGGGTTTCTTT. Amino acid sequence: CASSEASGTGGVKGFF.

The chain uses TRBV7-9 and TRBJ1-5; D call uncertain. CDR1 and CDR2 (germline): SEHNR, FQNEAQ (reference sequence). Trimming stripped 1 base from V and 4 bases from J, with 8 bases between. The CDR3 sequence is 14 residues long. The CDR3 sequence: CASSLGASNQPQHF. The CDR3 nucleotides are TGTGCCAGCAGCTTAGGGGCCTCGAATCAGCCCCAGCATTTT.

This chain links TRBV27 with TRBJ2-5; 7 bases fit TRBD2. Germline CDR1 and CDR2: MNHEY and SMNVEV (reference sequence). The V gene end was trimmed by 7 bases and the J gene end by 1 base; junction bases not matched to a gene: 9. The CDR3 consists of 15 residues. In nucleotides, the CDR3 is TGTGCCAGCAATCCTACGGGGAGGGGCCAAGAGACCCAGTACTTC. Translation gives CASNPTGRGQETQYF.

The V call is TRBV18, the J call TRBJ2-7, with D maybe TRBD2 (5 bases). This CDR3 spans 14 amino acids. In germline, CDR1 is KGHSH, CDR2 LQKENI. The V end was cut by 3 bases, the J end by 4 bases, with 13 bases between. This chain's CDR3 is CASSPAGVPYEQYF. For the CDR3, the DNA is TGTGCCAGCTCACCGGCCGGGGTACCTTACGAGCAGTACTTC.

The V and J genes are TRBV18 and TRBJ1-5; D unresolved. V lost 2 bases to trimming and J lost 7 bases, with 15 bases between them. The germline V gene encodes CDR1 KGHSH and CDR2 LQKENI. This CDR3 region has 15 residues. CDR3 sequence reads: CASSPGMGEGQPQHF. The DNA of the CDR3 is TGTGCCAGCTCACCAGGCATGGGTGAGGGCCAGCCCCAGCATTTT.

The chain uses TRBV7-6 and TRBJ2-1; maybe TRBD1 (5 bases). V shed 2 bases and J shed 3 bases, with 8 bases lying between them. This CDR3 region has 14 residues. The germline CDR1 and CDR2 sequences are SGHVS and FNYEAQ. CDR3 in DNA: TGTGCCAGCAGCTTATCCAGGGACTACAATGAGCAGTTCTTC. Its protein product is CASSLSRDYNEQFF.

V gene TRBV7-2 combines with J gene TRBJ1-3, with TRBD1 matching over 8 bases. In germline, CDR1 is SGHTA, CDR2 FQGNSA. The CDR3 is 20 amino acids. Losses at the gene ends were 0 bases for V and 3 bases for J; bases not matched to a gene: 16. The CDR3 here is CASSLARNTYRGRGGNTIYF. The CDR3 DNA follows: TGTGCCAGCAGCTTAGCCCGAAATACTTACAGGGGGAGGGGTGGAAACACCATATATTTT.

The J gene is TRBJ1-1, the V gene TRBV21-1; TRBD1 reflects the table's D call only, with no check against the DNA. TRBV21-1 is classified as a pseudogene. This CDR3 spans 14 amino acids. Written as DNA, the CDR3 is TGTGCCAGCAGCATGAGGACAGGGAAGGCTGAAGCTTTCTTT. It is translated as CASSMRTGKAEAFF.

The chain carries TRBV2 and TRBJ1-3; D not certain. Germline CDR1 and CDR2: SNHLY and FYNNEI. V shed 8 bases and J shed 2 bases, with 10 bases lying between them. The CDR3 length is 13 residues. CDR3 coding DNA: TGTGCCAGCTCGTATCCCGCTGGAAACACCATATATTTT. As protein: CASSYPAGNTIYF.

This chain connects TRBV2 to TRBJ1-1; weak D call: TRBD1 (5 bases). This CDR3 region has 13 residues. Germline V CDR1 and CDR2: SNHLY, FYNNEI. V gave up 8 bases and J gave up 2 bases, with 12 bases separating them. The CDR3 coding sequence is TGTGCCAGCCGAGGGGACTTAAACACTGAAGCTTTCTTT. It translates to CASRGDLNTEAFF.

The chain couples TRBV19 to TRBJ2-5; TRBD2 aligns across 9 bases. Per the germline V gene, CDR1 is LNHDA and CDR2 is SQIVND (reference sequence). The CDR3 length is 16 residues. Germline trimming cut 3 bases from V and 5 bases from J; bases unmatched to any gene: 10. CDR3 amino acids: CASSMNGGRATETQYF. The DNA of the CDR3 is TGTGCCAGTAGTATGAACGGCGGGAGGGCGACGGAGACCCAGTACTTC.

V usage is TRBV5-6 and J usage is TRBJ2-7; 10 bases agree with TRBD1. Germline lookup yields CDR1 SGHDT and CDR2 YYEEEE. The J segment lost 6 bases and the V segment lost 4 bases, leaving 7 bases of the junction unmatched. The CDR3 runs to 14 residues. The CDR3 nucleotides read TGTGCCAGCAGCCGCCGGACAGGGGGTCGCGAGCAGTACTTC. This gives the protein CASSRRTGGREQYF.

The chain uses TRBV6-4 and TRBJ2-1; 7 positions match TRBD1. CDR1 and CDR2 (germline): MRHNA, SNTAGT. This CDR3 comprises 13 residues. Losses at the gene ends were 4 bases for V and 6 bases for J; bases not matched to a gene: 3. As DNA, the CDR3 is TGTGCCAGCAGTGGGGACAGAGCCAATGAGCAGTTCTTC. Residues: CASSGDRANEQFF.

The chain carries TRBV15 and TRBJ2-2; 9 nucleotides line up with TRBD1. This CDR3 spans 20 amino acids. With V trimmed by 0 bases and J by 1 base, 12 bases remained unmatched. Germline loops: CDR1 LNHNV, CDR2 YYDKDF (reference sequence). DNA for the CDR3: TGTGCCACCAGCAGAGATCGCCGACCACAGGGACAGGGGAACACCGGGGAGCTGTTTTTT. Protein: CATSRDRRPQGQGNTGELFF.

The CDR3 spells CASSAGTGEGQYF. In DNA, the CDR3 is TGTGCCAGCAGCGCCGGGACAGGGGAGGGCCAGTACTTC. V gene TRBV2 combines with J gene TRBJ2-5; TRBD1 matches at 10 bases. V gave up 6 bases and J gave up 10 bases; unmatched junction bases: 8. There are 13 residues in the CDR3. In germline, CDR1 is SNHLY, CDR2 FYNNEI.

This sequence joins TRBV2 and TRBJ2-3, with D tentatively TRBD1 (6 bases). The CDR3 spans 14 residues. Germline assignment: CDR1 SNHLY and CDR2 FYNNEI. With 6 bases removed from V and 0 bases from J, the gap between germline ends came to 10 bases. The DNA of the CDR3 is TGTGCCAGCAGACCCAGGGGAAGCACAGATACGCAGTATTTT. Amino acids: CASRPRGSTDTQYF.

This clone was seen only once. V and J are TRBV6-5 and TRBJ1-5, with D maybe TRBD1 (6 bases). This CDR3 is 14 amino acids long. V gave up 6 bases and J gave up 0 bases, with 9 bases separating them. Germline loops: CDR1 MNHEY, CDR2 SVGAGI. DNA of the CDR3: TGTGCCAGCAGAGGGGGAAATAGCAATCAGCCCCAGCATTTT. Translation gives CASRGGNSNQPQHF.

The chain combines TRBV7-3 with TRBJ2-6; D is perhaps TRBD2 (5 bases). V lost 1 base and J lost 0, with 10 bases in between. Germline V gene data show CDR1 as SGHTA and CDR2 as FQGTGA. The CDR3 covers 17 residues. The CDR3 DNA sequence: TGTGCCAGCAGCTTAATGTCGGGGTCCTCTGGGGCCAACGTCCTGACTTTC. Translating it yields CASSLMSGSSGANVLTF.

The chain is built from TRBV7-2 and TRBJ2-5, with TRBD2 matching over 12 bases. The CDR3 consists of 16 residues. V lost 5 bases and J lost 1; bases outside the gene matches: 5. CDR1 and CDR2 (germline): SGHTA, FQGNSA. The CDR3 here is CASSLLAGGFQETQYF. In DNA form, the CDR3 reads TGTGCCAGCAGCCTACTAGCGGGGGGTTTCCAAGAGACCCAGTACTTC.

CDR3 region: CASSQAGGQETQYF. In nucleotides, the CDR3 is TGCGCCAGCAGCCAGGCAGGAGGACAAGAGACCCAGTACTTC. This chain connects TRBV4-1 to TRBJ2-5, with D perhaps TRBD2 (5 bases). Germline CDR1 MGHRA, CDR2 YSYEKL. The CDR3 totals 14 residues. V lost 3 bases to trimming and J lost 2 bases, with 10 bases between them.

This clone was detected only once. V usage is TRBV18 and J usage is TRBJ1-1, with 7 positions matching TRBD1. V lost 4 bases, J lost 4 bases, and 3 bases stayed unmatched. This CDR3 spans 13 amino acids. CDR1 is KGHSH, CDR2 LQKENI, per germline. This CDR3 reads CASSRGQLTEAFF. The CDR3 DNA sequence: TGTGCCAGCTCACGGGGACAGCTCACTGAAGCTTTCTTT.